Below are 26 T cell receptor beta chains sequenced from a single sample in a study of T cell repertoires in cytomegalovirus infection. TCRdb reprocessed the reads via MiXCR and lists one record per CDR3 protein. This sample has tens of thousands of distinct CDR3 sequences, with just under 4% found just once. Input material: PBMCs. The receptors here all came from a human donor in good health (CMV status not recorded). Some clones in this sample may be carry-over from other donors' samples.

This clonotype has just a few counts. The CDR3 region is CASSLAVQAGANVLTF. CDR3 bases: TGTGCCAGCAGCTTAGCTGTTCAGGCTGGGGCCAACGTCCTGACTTTC. This chain connects TRBV7-9 to TRBJ2-6; D uncertain. Germline V lookup: CDR1 SEHNR, CDR2 FQNEAQ (reference sequence). The V end was cut by 0 bases, the J end by 2 bases, with 8 bases between. The CDR3 is 16 residues long.

This chain joins TRBV7-6 and TRBJ2-1; 14 bases match TRBD2. Looked up from germline, CDR1 is SGHVS and CDR2 is FNYEAQ. CDR3 length equals 17 residues. V gave up 5 bases and J gave up 6 bases; unmatched junction bases: 9. CDR3 nucleotide sequence: TGTGCCAGCAGCATCGGGACTAGCGGGAGACCGAGCAATGAGCAGTTCTTC. Amino acids: CASSIGTSGRPSNEQFF.

This clonotype was recorded at least ten times. V and J are TRBV7-2 and TRBJ1-1; D ambiguous. Trimming stripped 5 bases from V and 8 bases from J, with 12 bases between. The CDR3 contains 12 residues. Germline-derived CDR1 and CDR2 are SGHTA and FQGNSA. The CDR3 reads CASSPHLTEAFF. The CDR3 DNA sequence: TGTGCCAGCAGCCCGCACTTGACGGAAGCTTTCTTT.

Many counts were recorded for this clonotype. The genes are TRBV5-5 and TRBJ2-7; perhaps TRBD1 as D (6 bases). The CDR3 loop spans 14 amino acids. The ends were cut back, 1 base at V and 3 bases at J, with 11 bases in the middle. Germline CDR1 is SGHKS and CDR2 is YYEKEE (reference sequence). CDR3 bases: TGTGCCAGCAGCTTGCTTCAGGGGTTCTACGAGCAGTACTTC. This gives the protein CASSLLQGFYEQYF.

At least ten counts were recorded for this clonotype. This rearrangement joins TRBV7-2 to TRBJ2-5; D is ambiguous. Germline values: CDR1 SGHTA, CDR2 FQGNSA. V lost 5 bases and J 1 base, leaving 11 bases between the germline ends. CDR3 length: 14 amino acids. The CDR3, as DNA: TGTGCCAGCAGCCCTCTGTCCCCCCAAGAGACCCAGTACTTC. It specifies CASSPLSPQETQYF.

This clonotype was seen at least ten times. The chain combines TRBV6-6 with TRBJ1-2, with D hard to call. The CDR3 runs to 15 residues. V gave up 3 bases and J gave up 4 bases, with 15 bases separating them. Germline V CDR1 and CDR2: MNHNY, SVGAGI (reference sequence). This chain's CDR3 is CASSYLRGPGYGYTF. CDR3 nucleotides: TGTGCCAGCAGTTATTTAAGAGGACCTGGCTATGGCTACACCTTC.

This clonotype was recorded at least ten times. The chain joins TRBV7-2 to TRBJ2-7; D gene uncertain. Deletions cut 0 bases from V and 2 bases from J, with 5 bases between. The CDR3 runs 13 residues. Germline loops: CDR1 SGHTA, CDR2 FQGNSA. The CDR3 sequence is CASSLARTYEQYF. The CDR3 coding sequence is TGTGCCAGCAGCTTAGCCCGAACCTACGAGCAGTACTTC.

Relative to its sample, this clonotype is medium-sized. The chain combines TRBV7-2 with TRBJ1-3; the match to TRBD1 covers 8 bases. J was trimmed by 4 bases and V by 7 bases; bases with no gene match: 6. In germline, CDR1 is SGHTA, CDR2 FQGNSA. CDR3 length equals 14 residues. The CDR3: CASTIGQGGNTIYF. The CDR3, as DNA: TGTGCCAGCACCATTGGACAGGGAGGAAACACCATATATTTT.

This clonotype was observed many times. This sequence joins TRBV12-3 or TRBV12-4 and TRBJ1-1; possible D gene TRBD1, 5 bases. This CDR3 is built from 13 residues. The germline V and J ends were trimmed by 2 bases and 4 bases, with 8 bases remaining between them. In nucleotides, the CDR3 is TGTGCCAGCAGTTTATGGGGCGCCACTGAAGCTTTCTTT. This translates into CASSLWGATEAFF.

This clonotype was seen at least ten times. The chain uses TRBV4-1 and TRBJ2-3; the match to TRBD2 covers 11 bases. The junction had 3 bases not matched to a gene; V was cut back by 5 bases and J by 2 bases. The CDR3 contains 15 residues. Germline CDR1 and CDR2: MGHRA and YSYEKL. The CDR3 coding sequence is TGCGCCAGCAGCATGGGACTAGCGGACACAGATACGCAGTATTTT. Protein sequence: CASSMGLADTDTQYF.

This clonotype was recorded at least ten times. The junction and the germline gene differ at one end; a read error may be behind it. The chain is built from TRBV7-2 and TRBJ1-6; tentatively, D is TRBD1 (6 bases). The germline V gene has CDR1 SGHTA and CDR2 FQGNSA. The CDR3 spans 16 residues. CDR3 in amino acids: CASSQPRGSNNSPLHF. The DNA for the CDR3 is TGTGCCAGCAGCCAGCCCAGGGGCTCCAATAATTCACCCCTCCACTTT.

This clonotype has a count of ten or more. CDR3 residues: CASKTGSGQPQHF. CDR3 nucleotide sequence: TGTGCCAGCAAAACAGGGTCGGGTCAGCCCCAGCATTTT. The chain links TRBV28 to TRBJ1-5, with D perhaps TRBD1 (6 bases). Between the trimmed V and J ends, which lost 7 bases and 6 bases, there was a span of 13 bases. Germline V gene lookup returns CDR1 MDHEN and CDR2 SYDVKM. This CDR3 is 13 amino acids long.

This clonotype was seen many times. The chain links TRBV10-3 to TRBJ2-5; D perhaps matches TRBD2 (6 bases). The germline V gene encodes CDR1 ENHRY and CDR2 SYGVKD. The CDR3 extends over 13 amino acids. Deletions cut 7 bases from V and 4 bases from J, with 13 bases between. The DNA for the CDR3 is TGTGCCATCATGGGGGGAGAGGGAGAGACCCAGTACTTC. Its protein is CAIMGGEGETQYF.

This clonotype appeared many times. DNA of the CDR3: TGCGCCAGCCAACCGTCAGCGGGGACCGTTTACGAGCAGTACTTC. This translates into CASQPSAGTVYEQYF. V is TRBV5-1 and J is TRBJ2-7, with 7 positions matching TRBD2. After removal of 7 bases from V and 4 bases from J, the junction contained 14 bases not matched to a gene. The CDR3 covers 15 residues. In germline, CDR1 is SGHRS, CDR2 YFSETQ.

This clonotype was picked up many times. This sequence joins TRBV7-2 and TRBJ2-7; 11 nucleotides match TRBD2. The germline V gene encodes CDR1 SGHTA and CDR2 FQGNSA. The CDR3 totals 15 residues. V dropped 4 bases and J dropped 3; count of bases not matched to a gene: 5. The CDR3: CASSYSGTSGYEQYF. CDR3 nucleotides: TGTGCCAGCAGCTATTCAGGGACTAGCGGCTACGAGCAGTACTTC.

In this sample, this clonotype turned up many times. DNA for the CDR3: TGTGCCAGCAGTGACTTGTTGGCGGCTGGGGCAGATACGCAGTATTTT. It is translated as CASSDLLAAGADTQYF. The chain has TRBV28 and TRBJ2-3, with D unclear. This CDR3 has 16 residues. The germline V gene encodes CDR1 MDHEN and CDR2 SYDVKM. V lost 5 bases and J 4 bases, leaving 19 bases between the germline ends. Together with reference TRBV28 and TRBJ2-3, the CDR3 gives the full variable domain: DVKVTQSSRYLVKRTGEKVFLECVQDMDHENMFWYRQDPGLGLRLIYFSYDVKMKEKGDIPEGYSVSREKKERFSLILESASTNQTSMYLCASSDLLAAGADTQYFGPGTRLTVL.

This clonotype was seen only a few times. V is TRBV28 and J is TRBJ2-4; 8 nucleotides line up with TRBD1. Germline V lookup: CDR1 MDHEN, CDR2 SYDVKM. This CDR3 is built from 13 residues. V gave up 6 bases and J gave up 5 bases; unmatched junction bases: 3. The CDR3, as DNA: TGTGCCAGCAGGGGGACAGGAGAAAACATTCAGTACTTC. As protein: CASRGTGENIQYF.

This clonotype was counted only a few times. The chain couples TRBV2 to TRBJ2-6; D could derive from TRBD1 or TRBD2 (5 bases each). V was pared by 4 bases and J by 2 bases, with 9 bases between. CDR3 length equals 15 residues. CDR1 and CDR2 (germline): SNHLY, FYNNEI. Here the CDR3 DNA reads TGTGCCAGCAGTGCCGGGGACGCTGGGGCCAACGTCCTGACTTTC. This sequence encodes CASSAGDAGANVLTF.

This clonotype has ten or more counts. The rearrangement links TRBV20-1 to TRBJ2-3; D is perhaps TRBD2 (6 bases). This CDR3 spans 14 amino acids. Germline CDR1 DFQATT, CDR2 SNEGSKA (reference sequence). The V gene lost 5 bases and the J gene lost 2 bases, with 14 bases spanning the gap. DNA for the CDR3: TGCAGTGCTGGGGGGTATTCAGTCACAGATACGCAGTATTTT. This gives the protein CSAGGYSVTDTQYF.

This clonotype was recorded at least ten times. The gene calls are TRBV11-3 and TRBJ1-1; 7 nucleotides align to TRBD1. CDR3 length: 14 amino acids. CDR1 and CDR2 (germline): SGHNT, YENEEA. With 6 bases clipped from V and 4 bases from J, the junction kept 8 bases outside the gene matches. CDR3 region: CASSPRGQSTEAFF. The CDR3 DNA follows: TGTGCCAGCAGTCCAAGGGGGCAGAGCACTGAAGCTTTCTTT.

The V and J genes are TRBV24-1 and TRBJ2-7; no firm D call. The CDR3 extends over 13 amino acids. V was trimmed by 4 bases and J by 5 bases, leaving 11 bases between them. Germline V lookup: CDR1 KGHDR, CDR2 SFDVKD. The CDR3 loop reads CATSDTRTDEQYF. The CDR3 nucleotides read TGTGCCACCAGTGACACTCGGACCGACGAGCAGTACTTC.

This clonotype was picked up many times. The V and J genes are TRBV12-3 or TRBV12-4 and TRBJ2-4; TRBD2 is a possible D gene (6 bases). Deletions cut 6 bases from V and 5 bases from J, with 8 bases between. The CDR3 extends over 12 amino acids. In nucleotides, the CDR3 is TGTGCCAGCAGGGGAGGTGAAAACATTCAGTACTTC. Amino acid sequence: CASRGGENIQYF.

This sequence joins TRBV7-9 and TRBJ2-3; a possible D gene is TRBD2 (5 bases). This CDR3 has 14 residues. V lost 0 bases, J lost 6 bases, and 10 bases lay in between. In germline, CDR1 is SEHNR, CDR2 FQNEAQ (reference sequence). The CDR3 region has the DNA TGTGCCAGCAGCTTAGCGGGATGGAGGGATACGCAGTATTTT. Translating gives CASSLAGWRDTQYF.

This clonotype showed up many times. V is TRBV7-2 and J is TRBJ1-6, with D unclear. CDR3 length equals 15 residues. Trimming pared 5 bases from V and 4 bases from J, leaving 12 bases between. Looked up from germline, CDR1 is SGHTA and CDR2 is FQGNSA. This CDR3 is CASSPDGSYNSPLHF. Written as DNA, the CDR3 is TGTGCCAGCAGCCCAGATGGGTCTTATAATTCACCCCTCCACTTT.

On this clonotype: The CDR3 does not close with the conserved phenylalanine or tryptophan, likely indicating a read error. V usage is TRBV7-2 and J usage is TRBJ1-3; D is ambiguous. The CDR3 contains 11 residues. The germline CDR1 and CDR2 sequences are SGHTA and FQGNSA. Trimming removed 2 bases at V and 7 bases at J, with 3 bases between. The CDR3 coding sequence is TGTGCCAGCAGCTTATCCAACACCATATATCTT. As protein: CASSLSNTIYL.

This clonotype was recorded at least ten times. The chain is built from TRBV7-3 and TRBJ1-6; no reliable D call. V dropped 0 bases and J dropped 9 bases, with 6 bases sitting between them. CDR1 is SGHTA and CDR2 is FQGTGA in the germline V gene. There are 13 residues in the CDR3. For the CDR3, the DNA is TGTGCCAGCAGCTTAACTCCGAGTTCACCCCTCCACTTT. The encoded protein is CASSLTPSSPLHF.